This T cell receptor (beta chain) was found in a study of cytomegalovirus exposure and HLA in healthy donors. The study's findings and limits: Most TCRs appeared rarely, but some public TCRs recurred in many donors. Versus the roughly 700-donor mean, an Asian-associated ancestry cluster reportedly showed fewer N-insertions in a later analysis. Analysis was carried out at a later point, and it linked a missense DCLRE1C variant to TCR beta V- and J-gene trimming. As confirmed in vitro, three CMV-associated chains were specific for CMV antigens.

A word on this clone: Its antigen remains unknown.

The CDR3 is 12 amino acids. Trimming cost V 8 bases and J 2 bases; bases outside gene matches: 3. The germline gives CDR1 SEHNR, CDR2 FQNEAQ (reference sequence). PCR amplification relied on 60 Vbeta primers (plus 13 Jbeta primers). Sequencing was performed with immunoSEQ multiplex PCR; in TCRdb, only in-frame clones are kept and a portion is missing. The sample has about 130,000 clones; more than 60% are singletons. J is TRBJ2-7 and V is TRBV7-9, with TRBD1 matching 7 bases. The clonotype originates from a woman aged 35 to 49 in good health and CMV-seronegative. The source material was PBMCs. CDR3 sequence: CASRDSTYEQYF. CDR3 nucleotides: TGTGCCAGCCGGGACAGCACCTACGAGCAGTACTTC.